The sequence of this TCR beta chain was determined in a study of blood T cell repertoires in COVID-19. Study in general: PBMCs, B-cell-depleted T cells, or T cells provided the cDNA or gDNA that made up the material.

V trimming: 4 bases; J trimming: 4 bases; junction bases outside the gene matches: 9. This CDR3 has 16 residues. The germline CDR1 and CDR2 sequences are LGHNA and YNFKEQ. Only in-frame clones appear in the TCRdb table, and some are missing; sequencing was by immunoSEQ multiplex PCR. The sample lists about 360,000 clones; 75% to 90% were seen once. The specimen sequenced was peripheral blood. The TCR sequence derives from a woman aged 60 to 75 with COVID-19, enrolled during active disease. This sequence joins TRBV4-2 and TRBJ2-3; TRBD2 matches 9 bases. DNA for the CDR3: TGTGCCAGCAGCCTGTCCGGGACTAGCTCGGCAGATACGCAGTATTTT. This translates into CASSLSGTSSADTQYF.